Included here is one T cell receptor beta chain sequence, with context. Its antigen remains unknown. This sample is part of a study of cytomegalovirus exposure and HLA in healthy donors. Study-wide points: Later on, an analysis tied 15,000 to 20,000 TCR beta sequences to HLA alleles at 0.05 false discovery rate. Presence/absence analysis assumed near-uniform sequencing depth across donors. The study had only CMV serostatus as immune exposure information.

The trim removed 2 bases at V and 2 bases at J, leaving 11 bases unmatched. The CDR3 spans 18 residues. Germline loops: CDR1 GTSNPN, CDR2 SVGIG (reference sequence). The PCR employed 60 Vbeta primers together with 13 Jbeta primers. Authors' methods: Among the unique TCR beta chains that a later analysis counted, around 72 million in all, 9.5 million to 11 million were shared. Produced via immunoSEQ multiplex PCR; TCRdb's table is partial and in-frame only. V and J calls and clone size are as listed in that table; D and trimming were resolved from the DNA. This table has 90,000 to 110,000 clones, approximately 71% appearing once.

The TCR comes from a woman between 65 and 79 years old in good health and CMV-seropositive. The sequencing input was PBMCs. The rearrangement links TRBV30 to TRBJ2-3; TRBD2 matches at 12 bases. This CDR3 is CAWSLMGLAGGATDTQYF. In DNA, the CDR3 is TGTGCCTGGAGTCTTATGGGGCTAGCGGGGGGGGCCACAGATACGCAGTATTTT.